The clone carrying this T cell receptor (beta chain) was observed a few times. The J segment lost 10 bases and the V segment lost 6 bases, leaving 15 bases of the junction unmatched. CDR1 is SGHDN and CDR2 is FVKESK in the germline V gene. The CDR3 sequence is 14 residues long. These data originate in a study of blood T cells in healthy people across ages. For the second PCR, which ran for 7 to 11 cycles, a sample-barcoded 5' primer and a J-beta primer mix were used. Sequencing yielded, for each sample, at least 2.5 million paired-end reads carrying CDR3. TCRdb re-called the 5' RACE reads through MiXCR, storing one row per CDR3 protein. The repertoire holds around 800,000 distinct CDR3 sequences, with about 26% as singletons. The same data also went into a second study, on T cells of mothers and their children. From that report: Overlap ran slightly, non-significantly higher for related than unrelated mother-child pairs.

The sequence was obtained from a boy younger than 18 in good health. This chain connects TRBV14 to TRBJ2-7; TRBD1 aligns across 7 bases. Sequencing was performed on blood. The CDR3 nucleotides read TGTGCCAGCAGTCGGACAGGATCACGCTGCGAACAGTACTTC. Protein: CASSRTGSRCEQYF.